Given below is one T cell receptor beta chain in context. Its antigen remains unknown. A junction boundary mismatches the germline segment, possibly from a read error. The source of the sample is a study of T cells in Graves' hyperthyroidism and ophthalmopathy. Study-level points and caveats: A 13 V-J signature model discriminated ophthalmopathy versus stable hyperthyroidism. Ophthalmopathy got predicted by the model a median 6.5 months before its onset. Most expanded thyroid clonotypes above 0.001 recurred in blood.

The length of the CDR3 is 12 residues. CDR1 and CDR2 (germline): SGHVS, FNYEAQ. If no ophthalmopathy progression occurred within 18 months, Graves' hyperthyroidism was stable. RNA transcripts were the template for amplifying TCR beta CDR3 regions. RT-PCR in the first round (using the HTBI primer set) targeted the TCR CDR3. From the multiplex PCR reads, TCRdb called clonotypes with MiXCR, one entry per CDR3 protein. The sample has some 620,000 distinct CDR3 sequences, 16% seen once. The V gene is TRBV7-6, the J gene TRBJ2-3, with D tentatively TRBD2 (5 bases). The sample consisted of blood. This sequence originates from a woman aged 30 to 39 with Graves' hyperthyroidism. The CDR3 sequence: CACSSRGDTQYF. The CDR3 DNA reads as TGTGCCTGCAGTTCCCGGGGAGATACGCAGTATTTT.